These 16 T cell receptor beta chains share one sample of origin, sequenced in a study of vaccination effects on CD4 cells after COVID-19. Antigens of these TCRs are unknown. The table came from immunoSEQ multiplex PCR; TCRdb's copy has only in-frame clones and leaves some out. The data show around 46,000 clones, roughly 80% seen once. Antigen-specific CD4+ T cell clonotypes were called by their expansion after viral peptide-pool culture in ViraFEST. CD4+ T cells were isolated after roughly nine days of culture. The person was diagnosed with PCR-confirmed SARS-CoV-2 infection between March and December 2020. The source material was CD4+ T cells from PBMCs cultured with a peptide pool, sampled before COVID-19 vaccination. These receptors originate from a human donor who had a prior SARS-CoV-2 infection.

The chain is built from TRBV9 and TRBJ2-2, with a tentative D call TRBD1 (5 bases). Trimming pared 0 bases from V and 3 bases from J, leaving 18 bases between. Germline assignment: CDR1 SGDLS and CDR2 YYNGEE. This CDR3 region has 18 residues. CDR3 residues: CASSVEWAGFDDTGELFF. Here the CDR3 DNA reads TGTGCCAGCAGCGTAGAATGGGCAGGGTTCGATGACACCGGGGAGCTGTTTTTT.

The V gene is TRBV4-3, the J gene TRBJ2-1; D possibly uses TRBD1 or TRBD2 (7 bases each). Germline lookup yields CDR1 LGHNA and CDR2 YSLEER. The V gene lost 3 bases and the J gene lost 9 bases, with 18 bases spanning the gap. This CDR3 is built from 15 residues. This CDR3 reads CASSQSGEGAVEQFF. In DNA form, the CDR3 reads TGCGCCAGCAGCCAGTCTGGGGAGGGGGCGGTTGAGCAGTTCTTC.

The V gene is TRBV6-6, the J gene TRBJ2-5; D remains unclear. The V gene's germline CDR1 is MNHNY and CDR2 SVGAGI (reference sequence). The CDR3 length is 13 residues. Trimming removed 5 bases from V and 5 bases from J, with 12 bases in between. Here the CDR3 DNA reads TGTGCCAGCAGTAGTGTAGGTCGGGAGACCCAGTACTTC. As protein: CASSSVGRETQYF.

CDR3 nucleotide sequence: TGCGCCAGCACCTCGGAGGGGCAGAAAGCTTTCTTT. Residues: CASTSEGQKAFF. J is TRBJ1-1 and V is TRBV5-1; the D gene is possibly TRBD1 (5 bases). Trimming removed 6 bases from V and 9 bases from J, with 15 bases in between. The CDR3 is 12 residues long. Germline V gene sequence: CDR1 SGHRS, CDR2 YFSETQ.

The gene calls are TRBV6-5 and TRBJ2-2; 12 positions agree with TRBD2. V dropped 5 bases and J dropped 4; count of bases not matched to a gene: 2. CDR1 is MNHEY and CDR2 is SVGAGI in the germline V gene. This CDR3 spans 15 amino acids. The CDR3 protein is CASSKLAGGTGELFF. Here the CDR3 DNA reads TGTGCCAGCAGTAAACTAGCGGGAGGCACCGGGGAGCTGTTTTTT.

This chain joins TRBV5-1 and TRBJ2-1, with unresolved D. CDR1 and CDR2 (germline): SGHRS, YFSETQ. Trimming took off 0 bases at V and 1 base at J, with 5 bases between the two ends. The CDR3 length is 14 residues. CDR3 in amino acids: CASSLVPSYNEQFF. CDR3 DNA: TGCGCCAGCAGCTTGGTCCCGTCCTACAATGAGCAGTTCTTC. Combining the CDR3 with reference TRBV5-1 and TRBJ2-1 gives the whole variable domain KAGVTQTPRYLIKTRGQQVTLSCSPISGHRSVSWYQQTPGQGLQFLFEYFSETQRNKGNFPGRFSGRQFSNSRSEMNVSTLELGDSALYLCASSLVPSYNEQFFGPGTRLTVL.

This clone was detected only a few times. This chain links TRBV4-2 with TRBJ1-2; 8 bases line up with TRBD1. Losses at the gene ends were 2 bases for V and 3 bases for J; bases not matched to a gene: 5. CDR3 length equals 15 residues. The germline CDR1 and CDR2 sequences are LGHNA and YNFKEQ. The DNA of the CDR3 is TGTGCCAGCAGCCAACCCCAGGGGGCTTACTATGGCTACACCTTC. Amino acid sequence: CASSQPQGAYYGYTF.

The rearrangement joins TRBV21-1 to TRBJ2-5; the table's D call, TRBD2, was not checked against the DNA. TRBV21-1 is designated a pseudogene. This CDR3 comprises 11 residues. CDR3 region: CASSKRRTQYF. CDR3 in DNA: TGTGCCAGCAGCAAAAGGAGGACCCAGTACTTC.

The count of this clone is one. This sequence joins TRBV9 and TRBJ1-3; 8 nucleotides align to TRBD1. Trimming at V came to 4 bases and at J to 0 bases, leaving 6 bases not matched to a gene. The CDR3 has 16 amino acids. Germline loops: CDR1 SGDLS, CDR2 YYNGEE. CDR3 coding DNA: TGTGCCAGCAGCACAACAGGGGGTAGCTCTGGAAACACCATATATTTT. Its translation: CASSTTGGSSGNTIYF.

This clone was seen a single time. The chain employs TRBV6-2 or TRBV6-3 and TRBJ2-3; 16 bases match TRBD2. Germline V gene sequence: CDR1 MNHEY, CDR2 SVGEGT. After removal of 5 bases from V and 4 bases from J, the junction contained 3 bases not matched to a gene. CDR3 length equals 16 residues. The CDR3 coding sequence is TGTGCCAGCAGTACTGGGACTAGCGGGAGGGCAGATACGCAGTATTTT. Its translation: CASSTGTSGRADTQYF.

The CDR3 is CASSPLTGRTEAFF. The CDR3 region has the DNA TGTGCCAGCAGTCCCTTGACAGGGAGGACTGAAGCTTTCTTT. The rearrangement joins TRBV2 to TRBJ1-1, with 7 bases lining up with TRBD1. This CDR3 has 14 amino acids. Germline trimming cut 5 bases from V and 5 bases from J; bases unmatched to any gene: 8. Germline CDR1 and CDR2: SNHLY and FYNNEI. Full variable domain (rest looked up from reference TRBV2 and TRBJ1-1): EPEVTQTPSHQVTQMGQEVILRCVPISNHLYFYWYRQILGQKVEFLVSFYNNEISEKSEIFDDQFSVERPDGSNFTLKIRSTKLEDSAMYFCASSPLTGRTEAFFGQGTRLTVV.

CDR3 nucleotides: TGTGCCAGCTCACCCGACAGGACTGAAGCTTTCTTT. Protein: CASSPDRTEAFF. This chain joins TRBV18 and TRBJ1-1, with D possibly matching TRBD1 (6 bases). Germline assignment: CDR1 KGHSH and CDR2 LQKENI. This CDR3 has 12 amino acids. V lost 3 bases and J lost 5, with 7 bases in between.

This clone turned up a few times. This rearrangement joins TRBV7-2 to TRBJ1-2, with D unresolved. The CDR3 loop spans 15 amino acids. In germline, CDR1 is SGHTA, CDR2 FQGNSA. V shed 0 bases and J shed 5 bases, with 13 bases lying between them. DNA of the CDR3: TGTGCCAGCAGCTTAGCGCAAGGGATCAGATATGGCTACACCTTC. It codes for CASSLAQGIRYGYTF.

The chain uses TRBV27 and TRBJ2-7; 10 bases map to TRBD1. J gave up 5 bases and V 10 bases, and 14 bases lay outside the gene matches. Germline V gives CDR1 MNHEY, CDR2 SMNVEV (reference sequence). This CDR3 is built from 15 residues. The CDR3 loop is CAILLRDRGVHEQYF. In DNA form, the CDR3 reads TGTGCCATCTTACTCCGGGACAGGGGTGTACACGAGCAGTACTTC.

This sequence joins TRBV19 and TRBJ1-4; 8 bases fit TRBD1. From germline, CDR1 is LNHDA and CDR2 SQIVND (reference sequence). The length of the CDR3 is 15 residues. V was clipped by 3 bases and J by 7 bases; unmatched bases: 7. The CDR3 DNA sequence: TGTGCCAGTAGTATTGGAGGACAGGGAAGTGAAAAACTGTTTTTT. It encodes CASSIGGQGSEKLFF.

The chain is built from TRBV20-1 and TRBJ2-1; D gene unclear. CDR1 is DFQATT, CDR2 SNEGSKA, per germline (reference sequence). The CDR3 extends over 11 amino acids. Trimming left V 7 bases short and J 8 bases short, with 12 bases between. As DNA, the CDR3 is TGCAGTGTTGGGGATTTCGATGAGCAGTTCTTC. Its protein is CSVGDFDEQFF.